This TCR beta chain was retrieved from a study of sequential checkpoint blockade in melanoma. V lost 5 bases to trimming and J lost 6 bases; unmatched junction nucleotides: 12. The CDR3 covers 15 residues. The germline CDR1 and CDR2 sequences are SEHNR and FQNEAQ (reference sequence). Assay: immunoSEQ multiplex PCR; the TCRdb copy retains only in-frame clones and omits some. The sample records around 15,000 clones, approximately 93% being singletons. Treatment of the sample: randomized to nivolumab then ipilimumab (arm A) or the reverse (arm B). Note on this clone: The same CDR3 can be traced to other DNA sequences in this sample.

The sequencing used CD8+ T cells sorted from blood (inferred from file names), collected from a patient given nivolumab and ipilimumab in sequence. This sequence was found in a human donor with melanoma. This chain links TRBV7-9 with TRBJ2-7, with TRBD2 matching 8 bases. The CDR3 nucleotides are TGTGCCAGCAGCCACCCCCCGGGACTAGTGATCGAGCAGTACTTC. It yields the protein CASSHPPGLVIEQYF.